The T cell receptor (beta chain) under discussion was sequenced for a study of technical replicates of blood from a few donors (dated by TCRdb to the late 2010s). Details on this clone: The clone's antigen remains unknown. Qualities for individual bases were not recorded, and no much larger clone is one base off.

Reading the germline V gene (reference sequence) gives CDR1 SGHNT and CDR2 YYREEE. The CDR3, from cysteine to phenylalanine, totals 14 residues. CDR3 DNA only is kept here, 42 bases in frame from base 1. V is trimmed back by 8 bases and J by 0 bases, and the junction contains 6 bases that no gene match accounts for. Library preparation employed the immunoSEQ multiplex PCR assay. TCRdb re-hosts the immuneACCESS table, in-frame sequences only. Its copies lack some clones; in the studies checked, an unresolved V gene accounts for under half of them, and the cause for the rest is not known. This sample lists approximately 95,000 clones; 85% to 95% were detected once. The ten biggest clones cover roughly 0.3% of the sample.

The sequenced material came from T cells isolated from PBMCs. The rearranged chain carries TRBV5-4 and TRBJ2-3; 7 bases in between match TRBD2. The source is a human donor in good health. The CDR3 loop reads CASNSGPSTDTQYF. Read as DNA, the sequence is TGTGCCAGTAATAGCGGGCCTAGCACAGATACGCAGTATTTT.